One and the same sample provided the 27 T cell receptor beta chains below, sequenced in a study of T cell responses to AZD1222 COVID-19 vaccine. TCRdb keeps only in-frame clones here, not all; method: immunoSEQ multiplex PCR. The table includes roughly 120,000 clones, approximately 88% detected once. This sample comprised peripheral blood, obtained on day 0 of AZD1222 vaccination. All receptors come from an adult in good health.

CDR3 DNA: TGCGCCAGCAGTCCGGGACAGAACTCCTACGAGCAGTACTTC. It is translated as CASSPGQNSYEQYF. This chain connects TRBV10-1 to TRBJ2-7, with 7 positions matching TRBD1. Germline V gene lookup returns CDR1 WNHNN and CDR2 SYGVQD (reference sequence). After removal of 5 bases from V and 0 bases from J, the junction contained 4 bases not matched to a gene. The CDR3 has 14 residues.

V is TRBV2 and J is TRBJ2-7; TRBD1 matches 8 bases. The CDR3 is 12 residues long. Germline V gives CDR1 SNHLY, CDR2 FYNNEI. V was clipped by 10 bases and J by 2 bases; unmatched bases: 4. The CDR3 protein is CATGQEAYEQYF. The DNA for the CDR3 is TGTGCCACGGGACAGGAAGCCTACGAGCAGTACTTC.

The chain combines TRBV10-2 with TRBJ1-5; tentatively, D is TRBD1 (5 bases). CDR1 and CDR2 from the germline V gene are WSHSY and SAAADI. The CDR3 is 15 amino acids. The V and J ends lost 3 bases and 4 bases respectively, with 13 bases between them. CDR3 sequence (DNA): TGCGCCAGCAGTGATCCAGGGACGGGGAATCAGCCCCAGCATTTT. Translating gives CASSDPGTGNQPQHF.

The genes are TRBV6-5 and TRBJ2-5; maybe TRBD1 (6 bases). This CDR3 has 15 amino acids. Germline CDR1 is MNHEY and CDR2 is SVGAGI. With 2 bases removed from V and 4 bases from J, the gap between germline ends came to 14 bases. CDR3 in DNA: TGTGCCAGCAGTTACGAACAGGGATCAACAGAGACCCAGTACTTC. Its translation: CASSYEQGSTETQYF.

The chain is built from TRBV7-3 and TRBJ2-3; D is undetermined. This CDR3 comprises 15 residues. The germline V gene has CDR1 SGHTA and CDR2 FQGTGA. V lost 0 bases and J 6 bases, leaving 13 bases between the germline ends. In DNA, the CDR3 is TGTGCCAGCAGCTTAACGATACAAAGACCCGATACGCAGTATTTT. It is translated as CASSLTIQRPDTQYF. Variable domain in full (rest from reference TRBV7-3 and TRBJ2-3): GAGVSQTPSNKVTEKGKYVELRCDPISGHTALYWYRQSLGQGPEFLIYFQGTGAADDSGLPNDRFFAVRPEGSVSTLKIQRTERGDSAVYLCASSLTIQRPDTQYFGPGTRLTVL.

V is TRBV4-3 and J is TRBJ1-2; D might be TRBD1 (6 bases). Trimming shortened V by 4 bases and J by 8 bases, and 17 bases separated the two germline ends. Germline CDR1 and CDR2: LGHNA and YSLEER. CDR3 size: 14 residues. In nucleotides, the CDR3 is TGCGCCAGCAGCCCCACTTCGACAGGCTGGGGCTACACCTTC. It encodes CASSPTSTGWGYTF.

This chain joins TRBV19 and TRBJ1-2, with unresolved D. Trimming removed 4 bases at V and 0 bases at J, with 12 bases between. Per germline, CDR1 LNHDA and CDR2 SQIVND (reference sequence). CDR3 length: 15 amino acids. Here the CDR3 reads CASSTTRESNYGYTF. CDR3 nucleotide sequence: TGTGCCAGTAGTACGACGAGGGAGTCTAACTATGGCTACACCTTC.

The chain carries TRBV7-6 and TRBJ2-3; 7 nucleotides match TRBD1. The CDR3 has 18 amino acids. Germline V gives CDR1 SGHVS, CDR2 FNYEAQ. After removal of 8 bases from V and 4 bases from J, the junction contained 21 bases not matched to a gene. The CDR3 coding sequence is TGTGCCAGCGGCCAACCATTTGGACAGGACCTCAGGGCAGATACGCAGTATTTT. Translated, it gives CASGQPFGQDLRADTQYF.

This chain joins TRBV19 and TRBJ2-3; no clear D. V was cut by 3 bases and J by 1 base, with 2 bases left in between. CDR1 LNHDA and CDR2 SQIVND come from the germline V gene (reference sequence). CDR3 size: 12 residues. Here the CDR3 DNA reads TGTGCCAGTAGTATTGGCACAGATACGCAGTATTTT. Protein sequence: CASSIGTDTQYF.

The V gene is TRBV6-5, the J gene TRBJ1-1, with D uncertain. From germline, CDR1 is MNHEY and CDR2 SVGAGI. The CDR3 length is 13 residues. V lost 6 bases and J 3 bases, leaving 11 bases between the germline ends. The DNA for the CDR3 is TGTGCCAGCAGGGTGAGGTTGGACACTGAAGCTTTCTTT. This sequence encodes CASRVRLDTEAFF.

The chain employs TRBV5-1 and TRBJ2-2; tentative D call: TRBD1 (7 bases). Trimming took off 6 bases at V and 5 bases at J, with 14 bases between the two ends. The CDR3 runs 14 residues. The germline gives CDR1 SGHRS, CDR2 YFSETQ. CDR3 protein: CASNRQGLTGELFF. The DNA of the CDR3 is TGCGCCAGCAACCGACAGGGACTGACCGGGGAGCTGTTTTTT.

The rearrangement uses TRBV5-1 and TRBJ2-3; 7 bases fit TRBD2. Trimming at V came to 5 bases and at J to 4 bases, leaving 13 bases not matched to a gene. This CDR3 region has 16 residues. CDR1 and CDR2 from the germline V gene are SGHRS and YFSETQ. The CDR3 is CASRPPELANSDTQYF. CDR3 sequence (DNA): TGCGCCAGCAGGCCCCCTGAACTAGCGAACTCAGATACGCAGTATTTT.

The rearrangement joins TRBV15 to TRBJ1-3, with 7 bases aligning to TRBD1. The CDR3 is 20 amino acids. Germline CDR1 reads LNHNV; CDR2 reads YYDKDF (reference sequence). V lost 1 base, J lost 0 bases, and 15 bases stayed unmatched. CDR3 sequence: CATSRVSLGQFGFSGNTIYF. The CDR3 bases are TGTGCCACCAGCAGAGTCTCCCTGGGACAGTTCGGGTTCTCTGGAAACACCATATATTTT.

The chain couples TRBV13 to TRBJ1-1; D is undetermined. The V end lost 3 bases, the J end lost 0 bases, and 11 bases lay between the germline ends. The CDR3 has 15 amino acids. The germline V gene encodes CDR1 PRHDT and CDR2 FYEKMQ (reference sequence). The CDR3 sequence is CASSFQDEVNTEAFF. CDR3 in DNA: TGTGCCAGCAGCTTCCAGGACGAGGTGAACACTGAAGCTTTCTTT.

Note on this clone: This sample includes further DNA sequences coding for the same CDR3. The V and J genes are TRBV29-1 and TRBJ2-6; D unclear. The germline V gene has CDR1 SQVTM and CDR2 ANQGSEA. The CDR3 covers 13 residues. Deletions cut 7 bases from V and 0 bases from J, with 7 bases between. CDR3 sequence: CSGQVSGANVLTF. As DNA, the CDR3 is TGCAGCGGCCAGGTCTCTGGGGCCAACGTCCTGACTTTC.

This chain joins TRBV9 and TRBJ2-3; 7 positions agree with TRBD2. From germline, CDR1 is SGDLS and CDR2 YYNGEE. V was clipped by 4 bases and J by 4 bases; unmatched bases: 6. The CDR3 has 14 amino acids. Here the CDR3 DNA reads TGTGCCAGCAGCCCCGGCGGGGGACCAGATACGCAGTATTTT. This codes for CASSPGGGPDTQYF.

The chain recombines TRBV27 with TRBJ1-1; D remains ambiguous. This CDR3 has 15 amino acids. Germline V gene data show CDR1 as MNHEY and CDR2 as SMNVEV (reference sequence). The V and J ends lost 5 bases and 1 base respectively, with 14 bases between them. The CDR3 region is CASSRWSDRNTEAFF. CDR3 sequence (DNA): TGTGCCAGCAGTCGGTGGTCAGACCGGAACACTGAAGCTTTCTTT.

V gene TRBV13 combines with J gene TRBJ1-1; no clear D gene. In germline, CDR1 is PRHDT, CDR2 FYEKMQ (reference sequence). CDR3 size: 13 residues. V lost 7 bases and J lost 4, with 13 bases in between. The CDR3 reads CASIMGFGTEAFF. In DNA, the CDR3 is TGTGCCAGCATTATGGGATTTGGCACTGAAGCTTTCTTT.

This clone occurred once. This chain links TRBV29-1 with TRBJ1-3; D is possibly TRBD1 (5 bases). Per germline, CDR1 SQVTM and CDR2 ANQGSEA. V was cut by 6 bases and J by 0 bases, with 9 bases left in between. The CDR3 length is 13 residues. CDR3 sequence reads: CSVGQGSGNTIYF. The CDR3 coding sequence is TGCAGCGTCGGCCAGGGCTCTGGAAACACCATATATTTT.

J is TRBJ1-1 and V is TRBV2; D not resolved. Germline assignment: CDR1 SNHLY and CDR2 FYNNEI. The CDR3 runs 13 residues. The ends were cut back, 5 bases at V and 1 base at J, with 8 bases in the middle. This chain's CDR3 is CASSRAWNTEAFF. The CDR3 nucleotides are TGTGCCAGCAGTCGGGCATGGAACACTGAAGCTTTCTTT.

The chain's CDR3 is CASSPSSGGAYEQYF. Here the CDR3 DNA reads TGTGCCAGCTCACCATCTAGCGGGGGTGCTTACGAGCAGTACTTC. This chain links TRBV18 with TRBJ2-7, with 10 nucleotides matching TRBD2. The germline V gene has CDR1 KGHSH and CDR2 LQKENI. The CDR3 spans 15 residues. The V gene end was trimmed by 2 bases and the J gene end by 4 bases; junction bases not matched to a gene: 5.

The V gene is TRBV2, the J gene TRBJ1-1, with a weak D call TRBD1 (6 bases). CDR1 is SNHLY and CDR2 is FYNNEI in the germline V gene. This CDR3 spans 12 amino acids. Trimming took off 6 bases at V and 4 bases at J, with 9 bases between the two ends. DNA of the CDR3: TGTGCCAGCAGGGGGGGGGCCACTGAAGCTTTCTTT. Its translation: CASRGGATEAFF.

The rearrangement uses TRBV9 and TRBJ2-1; a possible D gene is TRBD2 (7 bases). The length of the CDR3 is 16 residues. Trimming cost V 0 bases and J 2 bases, with 12 bases left between them. CDR1 and CDR2 from the germline V gene are SGDLS and YYNGEE. The CDR3 sequence: CASSVVGGGTYNEQFF. For the CDR3, the DNA is TGTGCCAGCAGCGTAGTAGGGGGGGGCACCTACAATGAGCAGTTCTTC. Complete variable domain (other parts from reference TRBV9 and TRBJ2-1): DSGVTQTPKHLITATGQRVTLRCSPRSGDLSVYWYQQSLDQGLQFLIQYYNGEERAKGNILERFSAQQFPDLHSELNLSSLELGDSALYFCASSVVGGGTYNEQFFGPGTRLTVL.

The CDR3 DNA reads TGTGCCAGTAGTATAGATAGTATTCGTCGAGCTGGGACTAGCGGGCGCTACGAGCAGTACTTC. It specifies CASSIDSIRRAGTSGRYEQYF. V is TRBV19 and J is TRBJ2-7; 12 bases line up with TRBD2. J gave up 3 bases and V 0 bases, and 18 bases lay outside the gene matches. Germline V lookup: CDR1 LNHDA, CDR2 SQIVND (reference sequence). The CDR3 runs 21 residues.

The CDR3 here is CASMTTAGSGTQYF. DNA of the CDR3: TGTGCCAGCATGACGACAGCAGGATCAGGTACGCAGTATTTT. The chain uses TRBV6-5 and TRBJ2-3; D is possibly TRBD1 (5 bases). CDR3 length: 14 residues. Germline CDR1 is MNHEY and CDR2 is SVGAGI. V was cut by 7 bases and J by 8 bases, with 19 bases left in between.

This rearrangement joins TRBV4-2 to TRBJ2-7; D remains ambiguous. V dropped 3 bases and J dropped 0 bases, with 0 bases sitting between them. Germline V gene lookup returns CDR1 LGHNA and CDR2 YNFKEQ. The CDR3 extends over 11 amino acids. CDR3 sequence (DNA): TGTGCCAGCAGCCACTCCTACGAGCAGTACTTC. Translating gives CASSHSYEQYF.

J is TRBJ1-2 and V is TRBV10-1; D is possibly TRBD1 (6 bases). Trimming cost V 3 bases and J 4 bases, with 9 bases left between them. Germline V CDR1 and CDR2: WNHNN, SYGVQD (reference sequence). This CDR3 region has 13 residues. The CDR3 sequence is CASSEAGAYGYTF. CDR3 DNA: TGCGCCAGCAGTGAAGCAGGGGCCTATGGCTACACCTTC.